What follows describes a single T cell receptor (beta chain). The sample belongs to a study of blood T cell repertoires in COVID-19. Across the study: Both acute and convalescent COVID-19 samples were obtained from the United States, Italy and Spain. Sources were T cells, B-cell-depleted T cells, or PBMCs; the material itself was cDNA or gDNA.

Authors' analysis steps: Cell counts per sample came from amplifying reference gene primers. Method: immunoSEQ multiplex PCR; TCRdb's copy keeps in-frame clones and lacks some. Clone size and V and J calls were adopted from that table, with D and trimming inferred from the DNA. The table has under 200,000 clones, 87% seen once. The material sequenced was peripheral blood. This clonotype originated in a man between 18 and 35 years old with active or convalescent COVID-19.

CDR3 region: CASSSYKGGQGSGEQYF. CDR3 DNA: TGTGCCAGCAGCAGTTATAAAGGTGGACAGGGGTCGGGGGAGCAGTACTTC. The genes are TRBV9 and TRBJ2-7; 9 nucleotides line up with TRBD1. CDR3 size: 17 residues. Germline CDR1 and CDR2: SGDLS and YYNGEE. The V segment lost 4 bases and the J segment 7 bases; nucleotides outside the gene matches: 18. Variable domain in full (rest from reference TRBV9 and TRBJ2-7): DSGVTQTPKHLITATGQRVTLRCSPRSGDLSVYWYQQSLDQGLQFLIQYYNGEERAKGNILERFSAQQFPDLHSELNLSSLELGDSALYFCASSSYKGGQGSGEQYFGPGTRLTVT.